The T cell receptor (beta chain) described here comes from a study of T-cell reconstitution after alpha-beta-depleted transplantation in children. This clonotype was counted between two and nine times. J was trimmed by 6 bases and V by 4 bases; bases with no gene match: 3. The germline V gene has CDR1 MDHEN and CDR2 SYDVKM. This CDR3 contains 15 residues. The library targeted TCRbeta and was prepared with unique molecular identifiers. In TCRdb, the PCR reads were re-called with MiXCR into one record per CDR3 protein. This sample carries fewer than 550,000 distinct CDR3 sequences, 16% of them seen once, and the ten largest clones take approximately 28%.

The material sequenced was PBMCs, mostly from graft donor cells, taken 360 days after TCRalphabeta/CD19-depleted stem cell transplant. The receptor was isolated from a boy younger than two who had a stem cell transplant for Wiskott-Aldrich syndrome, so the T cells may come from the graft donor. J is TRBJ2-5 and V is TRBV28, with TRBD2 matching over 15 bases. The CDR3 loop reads CASSWGLAGGKTQYF. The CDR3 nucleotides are TGTGCCAGCAGTTGGGGACTAGCGGGGGGAAAGACCCAGTACTTC.